Listed below are T cell receptor beta chains from one sample, sequenced in a study of T cell responses to AZD1222 COVID-19 vaccine. Sequencing used immunoSEQ multiplex PCR; TCRdb keeps in-frame clones, though not all of them. The table shows 95,000 to 150,000 clones, with around nine tenths occurring only once. Sequences were derived from peripheral blood, sampled 28 days after the second dose of the MenACWY control vaccine. These receptors came from an adult who received the MenACWY meningococcal vaccine as a control. Both conserved end residues are part of each CDR3. D genes are given only for firm matches. Some rows mark clone size as missing; the rest say once, few, many or name a class of expanded clone.

J gene	V gene	D gene	clone size	CDR3 DNA	CDR3 protein
TRBJ2-3	TRBV7-2	TRBD2	NA	TGTGCCAGCAGCTTAGCTGTACTAGCGGGGGGCTCAGATACGCAGTATTTT	CASSLAVLAGGSDTQYF
TRBJ1-6	TRBV15	NA	NA	TGTGCCACCAGCAGAGTGGGGGGTAGCTCCTATAATTCACCCCTCCACTTT	CATSRVGGSSYNSPLHF
TRBJ1-6	TRBV5-5	NA	NA	TGTGCTACCCGTGGATCGAGGAGGGGGAGCGATAATTCACCCCTCCACTTT	CATRGSRRGSDNSPLHF
TRBJ2-1	TRBV3-1/TRBV3-2	NA	NA	TGTGCCAGCAGCCAACGAGCGGGACACCTCAATGAGCAGTTCTTC	CASSQRAGHLNEQFF
TRBJ2-3	TRBV4-3	NA	NA	TGCGCCAGCAGCCAACAGCAGGGCGCAGATACGCAGTATTTT	CASSQQQGADTQYF
TRBJ2-7	TRBV7-3	TRBD2	NA	TGTGCCAGCAGCTTAAAGCCTAGCGGACCTAACGAGCAGTACTTC	CASSLKPSGPNEQYF
TRBJ2-5	TRBV28	NA	NA	TGTGCCAGCAGTTTCCCTCGGGCGGGGGCTCTAATTGAGACCCAGTACTTC	CASSFPRAGALIETQYF
TRBJ2-1	TRBV6-5	TRBD2	NA	TGTGCCAGCGCAACAGCGGGATACACCTACAATGAGCAGTTCTTC	CASATAGYTYNEQFF
TRBJ1-5	TRBV15	TRBD1	NA	TGTGCCACCAGCCCCGCGTCGACAGGGATCCCATTTCAGCCCCAGCATTTT	CATSPASTGIPFQPQHF
TRBJ2-7	TRBV5-5	TRBD1	NA	TGTGCCAGCAGCTTTAGGACAGGGCTCTACGAGCAGTACTTC	CASSFRTGLYEQYF
TRBJ2-2	TRBV27	NA	NA	TGTGCCAGCAGTTTTGGGCTAGCGACCACCGGGGAGCTGTTTTTT	CASSFGLATTGELFF
TRBJ2-5	TRBV7-6	TRBD2	NA	TGTGCCAGCAGCACCCCCACGGACGAAAGGGAGGGAGAGACCCAGTACTTC	CASSTPTDEREGETQYF
TRBJ1-2	TRBV29-1	TRBD1	NA	TGCAGCGTGATGGACAGGGCGGGCTATGGCTACACCTTC	CSVMDRAGYGYTF
TRBJ2-3	TRBV3-1/TRBV3-2	NA	NA	TGTGCCAGCAGCCTTCACAAGGTAGCCCTAATCGTAGATACGCAGTATTTT	CASSLHKVALIVDTQYF
TRBJ1-2	TRBV2	NA	NA	TGTGCCAGCAGTGAATTTGGGGGGGAGGACTATGGCTACACCTTC	CASSEFGGEDYGYTF
TRBJ1-1	TRBV5-1	NA	NA	TGCGCCAGCAGCCCAGGGGCTGAAGCTTTCTTT	CASSPGAEAFF
TRBJ2-7	TRBV19	TRBD2	NA	TGTGCCAGTAGTGGATCGGGGGGAATCTACGAGCAGTACTTC	CASSGSGGIYEQYF
TRBJ2-5	TRBV15	TRBD2	NA	TGTGCCACCAGCACCTTGAGCGGGGGGGGACCCAGGGAGACCCAGTACTTC	CATSTLSGGGPRETQYF
TRBJ1-5	TRBV4-3	NA	once	TGCGCCAGCAGCCAAGATCTCGGACGGGGGCAGCCCCAGCATTTT	CASSQDLGRGQPQHF
TRBJ2-5	TRBV6-2/TRBV6-3	NA	NA	TGTGCCAGCAGCCGCAGGGCTGAGACCCAGTACTTC	CASSRRAETQYF
TRBJ2-7	TRBV7-2	NA	once	TGTGCCAGCAGCGCCTACTACGAGCAGTACTTC	CASSAYYEQYF
TRBJ2-7	TRBV7-8	TRBD1	NA	TGTGCCACCGAGGGAACAGGGGTCGGTGAGCAGTACTTC	CATEGTGVGEQYF
TRBJ2-7	TRBV12-3/TRBV12-4	TRBD1	NA	TGTGCCAGCAGCTGGACGACAGGGCACGAGCAGTACTTC	CASSWTTGHEQYF
TRBJ1-4	TRBV16	TRBD1	NA	TGTGCCATTTCGGGACAGCCTAATGAAAAACTGTTTTTT	CAISGQPNEKLFF
TRBJ1-6	TRBV3-1/TRBV3-2	TRBD1	NA	TGTGCCAGCAGCCAAGACCCGACAGGGAATTCACCCCTCCACTTT	CASSQDPTGNSPLHF
TRBJ2-1	TRBV5-1	NA	NA	TGCGCCAGCAGCTTGGTGGTGGGAGAAAGCGAGCAGTTCTTC	CASSLVVGESEQFF